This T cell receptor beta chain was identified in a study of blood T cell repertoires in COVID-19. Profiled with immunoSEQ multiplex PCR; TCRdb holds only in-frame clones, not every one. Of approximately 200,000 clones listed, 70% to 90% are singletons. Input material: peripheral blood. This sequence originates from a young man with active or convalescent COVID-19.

The CDR3: CASSQEFSPTDTQYF. The DNA for the CDR3 is TGTGCCAGCAGCCAAGAGTTCTCCCCCACAGATACGCAGTATTTT. The chain joins TRBV14 to TRBJ2-3; D gene uncertain. CDR1 is SGHDN, CDR2 FVKESK, per germline. The CDR3 consists of 15 residues. The germline V and J ends were trimmed by 0 bases and 2 bases, with 9 bases remaining between them.